The sample holds many counts of the clone carrying this TCR beta chain. This entry is derived from a study of T cell repertoires in cytomegalovirus infection. Across the study: Indicated by public TCR beta signatures were CMV infection and matching HLA type.

TCRdb reanalysed the reads using MiXCR and keeps one entry per CDR3 protein. The profile shows approximately 630,000 distinct CDR3 sequences, approximately 24% of them singletons. This CDR3 comprises 15 residues. The germline CDR1 and CDR2 sequences are SEHNR and FQNEAQ (reference sequence). Trimming cost V 5 bases and J 0 bases, with 13 bases left between them. The specimen was CD8+ T cells from PBMCs. The source of this sequence is a human donor in good health (CMV status not recorded). Some clones in this sample may be carry-over from other donors' samples. The genes are TRBV7-9 and TRBJ1-1, with D uncertain. This CDR3 is CASSPVAGVNTEAFF. CDR3 nucleotide sequence: TGTGCCAGCAGCCCAGTAGCAGGCGTGAACACTGAAGCTTTCTTT. Variable domain in full (rest from reference TRBV7-9 and TRBJ1-1): DTGVSQNPRHKITKRGQNVTFRCDPISEHNRLYWYRQTLGQGPEFLTYFQNEAQLEKSRLLSDRFSAERPKGSFSTLEIQRTEQGDSAMYLCASSPVAGVNTEAFFGQGTRLTVV.